These T cell receptor beta chains were read from a single sample in a study of blood T cell repertoires in COVID-19. Here immunoSEQ multiplex PCR was the method, and the copy in TCRdb shows in-frame clones only, minus some. The sample carries about 100,000 clones, around 79% recorded once. Sequencing was carried out using peripheral blood. These TCRs come from a human donor in a cohort sampled during active COVID-19. CDR3s leave out the opening cysteine and the closing phenylalanine or tryptophan. Fields, in order: V gene, D gene, J gene, CDR3 protein. A D gene is named only where the DNA matches it firmly.

V: TRBV25-1; D: TRBD2; J: TRBJ2-1; CDR3: ASRGAGGSYNEQF
V: TRBV19; D: .; J: TRBJ2-5; CDR3: ASIEPGEETQY
V: TRBV4-3; D: TRBD1; J: TRBJ2-7; CDR3: ASSPRTGGGYEQY
V: TRBV3-1/TRBV3-2; D: TRBD2; J: TRBJ2-3; CDR3: ASSQGPGLAGVLVDTQY
V: TRBV5-1; D: TRBD1; J: TRBJ2-1; CDR3: ASSSRQGSYNEQF
V: TRBV5-1; D: TRBD1; J: TRBJ1-5; CDR3: ASSLAGGQPQH
V: TRBV5-4; D: TRBD1; J: TRBJ2-1; CDR3: ASSLTGTGSPYNEQF
V: TRBV19; D: .; J: TRBJ2-7; CDR3: ASSALAGNPYEQY
V: TRBV14; D: TRBD2; J: TRBJ2-1; CDR3: ASSQHLGVGLASYNEQF
V: TRBV4-1; D: .; J: TRBJ1-2; CDR3: ASSQDSAQPDGYT
V: TRBV7-3; D: TRBD2; J: TRBJ2-7; CDR3: ASSLTGAGGRDEQY
V: TRBV7-3; D: .; J: TRBJ2-2; CDR3: ASSPRRGGTGELF